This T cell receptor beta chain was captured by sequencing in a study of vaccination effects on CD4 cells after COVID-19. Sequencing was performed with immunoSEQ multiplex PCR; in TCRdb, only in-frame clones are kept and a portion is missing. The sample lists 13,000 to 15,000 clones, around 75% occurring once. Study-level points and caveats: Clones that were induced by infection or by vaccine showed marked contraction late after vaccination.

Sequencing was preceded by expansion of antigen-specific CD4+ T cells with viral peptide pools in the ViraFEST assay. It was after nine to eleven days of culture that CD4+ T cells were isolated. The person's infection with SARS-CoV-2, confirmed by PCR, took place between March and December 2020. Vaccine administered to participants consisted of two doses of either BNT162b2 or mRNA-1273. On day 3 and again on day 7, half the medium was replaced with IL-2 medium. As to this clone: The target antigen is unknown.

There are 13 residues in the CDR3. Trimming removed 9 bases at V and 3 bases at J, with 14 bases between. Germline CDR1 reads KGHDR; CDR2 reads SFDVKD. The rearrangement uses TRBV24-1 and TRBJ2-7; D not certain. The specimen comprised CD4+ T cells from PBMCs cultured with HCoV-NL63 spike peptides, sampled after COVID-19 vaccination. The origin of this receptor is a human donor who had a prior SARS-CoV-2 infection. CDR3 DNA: TGTGCCACCCAGGATTCGCGAAACTACGAGCAGTACTTC. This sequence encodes CATQDSRNYEQYF.